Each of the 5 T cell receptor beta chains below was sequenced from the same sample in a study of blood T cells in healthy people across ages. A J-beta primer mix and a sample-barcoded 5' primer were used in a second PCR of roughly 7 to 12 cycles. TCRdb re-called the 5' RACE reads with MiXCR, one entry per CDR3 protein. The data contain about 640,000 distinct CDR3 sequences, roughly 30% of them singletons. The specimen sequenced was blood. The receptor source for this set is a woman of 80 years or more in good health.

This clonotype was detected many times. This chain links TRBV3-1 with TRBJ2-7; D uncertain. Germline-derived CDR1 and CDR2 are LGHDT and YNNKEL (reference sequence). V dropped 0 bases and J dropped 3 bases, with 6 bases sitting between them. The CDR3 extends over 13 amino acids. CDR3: CASSQETDYEQYF. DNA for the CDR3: TGTGCCAGCAGCCAAGAAACAGACTACGAGCAGTACTTC.

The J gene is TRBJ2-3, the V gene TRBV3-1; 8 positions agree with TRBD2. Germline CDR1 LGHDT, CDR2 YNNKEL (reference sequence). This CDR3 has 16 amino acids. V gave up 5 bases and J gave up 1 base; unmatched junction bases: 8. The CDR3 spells CASSKGLVPGTDTQYF. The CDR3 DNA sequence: TGTGCCAGCAGCAAGGGACTAGTGCCTGGCACAGATACGCAGTATTTT.

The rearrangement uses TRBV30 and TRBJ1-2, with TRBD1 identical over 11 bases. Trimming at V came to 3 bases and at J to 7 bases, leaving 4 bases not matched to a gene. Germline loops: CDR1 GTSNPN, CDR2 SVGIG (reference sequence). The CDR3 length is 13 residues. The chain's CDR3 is CAWSVGQGVGYTF. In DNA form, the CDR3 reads TGTGCCTGGAGCGTGGGACAGGGGGTTGGCTACACCTTC.

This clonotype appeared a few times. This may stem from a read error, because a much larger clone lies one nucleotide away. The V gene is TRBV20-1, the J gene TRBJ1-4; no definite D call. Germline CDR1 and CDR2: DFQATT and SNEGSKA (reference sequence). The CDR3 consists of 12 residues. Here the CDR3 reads CSARSTYEKRFF. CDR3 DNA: TGCAGTGCTAGAAGTACATATGAAAAACGGTTTTTT.

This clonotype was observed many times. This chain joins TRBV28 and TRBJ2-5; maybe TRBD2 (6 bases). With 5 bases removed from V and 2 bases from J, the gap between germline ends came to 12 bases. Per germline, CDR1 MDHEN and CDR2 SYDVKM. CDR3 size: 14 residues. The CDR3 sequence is CASSADGGQETQYF. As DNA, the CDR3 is TGTGCCAGCAGTGCAGATGGGGGGCAAGAGACCCAGTACTTC.